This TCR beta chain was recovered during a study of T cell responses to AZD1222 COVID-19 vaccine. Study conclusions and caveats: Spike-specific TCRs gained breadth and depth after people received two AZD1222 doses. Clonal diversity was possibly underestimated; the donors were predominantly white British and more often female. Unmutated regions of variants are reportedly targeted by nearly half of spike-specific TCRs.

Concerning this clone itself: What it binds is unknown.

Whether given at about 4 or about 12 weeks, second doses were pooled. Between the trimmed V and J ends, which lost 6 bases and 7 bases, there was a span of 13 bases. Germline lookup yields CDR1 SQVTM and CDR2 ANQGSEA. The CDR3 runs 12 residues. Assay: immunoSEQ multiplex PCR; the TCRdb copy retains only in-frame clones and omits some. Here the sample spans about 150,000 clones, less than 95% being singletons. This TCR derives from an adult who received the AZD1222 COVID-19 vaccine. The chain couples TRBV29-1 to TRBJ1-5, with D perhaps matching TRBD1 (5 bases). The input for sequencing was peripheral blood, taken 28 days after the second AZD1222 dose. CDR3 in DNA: TGCAGCGTGGGACCGAGCGGGCAGCCCCAGCATTTT. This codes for CSVGPSGQPQHF. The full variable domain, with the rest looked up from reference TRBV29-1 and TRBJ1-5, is SAVISQKPSRDICQRGTSLTIQCQVDSQVTMMFWYRQQPGQSLTLIATANQGSEATYESGFVIDKFPISRPNLTFSTLTVSNMSPEDSSIYLCSVGPSGQPQHFGDGTRLSIL.